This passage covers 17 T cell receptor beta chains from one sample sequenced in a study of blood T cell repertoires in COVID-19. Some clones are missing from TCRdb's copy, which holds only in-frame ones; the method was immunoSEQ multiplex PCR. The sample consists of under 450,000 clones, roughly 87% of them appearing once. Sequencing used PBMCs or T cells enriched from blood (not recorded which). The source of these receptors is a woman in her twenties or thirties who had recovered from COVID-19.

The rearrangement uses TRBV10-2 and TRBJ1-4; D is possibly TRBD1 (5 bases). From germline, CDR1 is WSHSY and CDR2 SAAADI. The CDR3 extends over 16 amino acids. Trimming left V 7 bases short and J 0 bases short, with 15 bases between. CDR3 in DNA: TGCGCCAGCATGTTAATGGGGGGGTCAACTAATGAAAAACTGTTTTTT. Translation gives CASMLMGGSTNEKLFF.

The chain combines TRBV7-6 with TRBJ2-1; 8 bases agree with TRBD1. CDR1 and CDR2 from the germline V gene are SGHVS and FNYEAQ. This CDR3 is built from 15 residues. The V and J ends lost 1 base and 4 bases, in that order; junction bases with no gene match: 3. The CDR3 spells CASSLDQGAYNEQFF. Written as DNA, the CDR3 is TGTGCCAGCAGCTTAGATCAGGGGGCATACAATGAGCAGTTCTTC.

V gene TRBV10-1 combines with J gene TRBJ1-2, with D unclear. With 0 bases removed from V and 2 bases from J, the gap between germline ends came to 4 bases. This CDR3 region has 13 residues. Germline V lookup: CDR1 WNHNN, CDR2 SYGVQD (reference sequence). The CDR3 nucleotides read TGCGCCAGCAGTGAGTCGAGGAACTATGGCTACACCTTC. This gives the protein CASSESRNYGYTF.

This chain's CDR3 is CASSLGTGGSYEQYF. CDR3 in DNA: TGTGCCAGCAGCTTAGGGACAGGGGGATCCTACGAGCAGTACTTC. The gene calls are TRBV7-9 and TRBJ2-7; TRBD1 aligns across 10 bases. V was clipped by 1 base and J by 1 base; unmatched bases: 1. Germline lookup yields CDR1 SEHNR and CDR2 FQNEAQ (reference sequence). The CDR3 totals 15 residues.

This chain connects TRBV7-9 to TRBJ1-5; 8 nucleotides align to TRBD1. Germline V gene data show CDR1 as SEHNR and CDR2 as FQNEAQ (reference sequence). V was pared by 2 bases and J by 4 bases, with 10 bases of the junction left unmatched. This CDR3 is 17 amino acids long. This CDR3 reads CASSLRFDRGENQPQHF. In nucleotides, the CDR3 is TGTGCCAGCAGCTTACGTTTCGACAGGGGCGAGAATCAGCCCCAGCATTTT. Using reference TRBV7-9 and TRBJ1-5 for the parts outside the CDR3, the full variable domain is DTGVSQNPRHKITKRGQNVTFRCDPISEHNRLYWYRQTLGQGPEFLTYFQNEAQLEKSRLLSDRFSAERPKGSFSTLEIQRTEQGDSAMYLCASSLRFDRGENQPQHFGDGTRLSIL.

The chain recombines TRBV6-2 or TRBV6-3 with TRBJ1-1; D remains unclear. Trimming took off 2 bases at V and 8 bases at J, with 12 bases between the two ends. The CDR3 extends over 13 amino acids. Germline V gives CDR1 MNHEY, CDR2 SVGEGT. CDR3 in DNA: TGTGCCAGCAGTTACCTCGAGGTCATGGAAGCTTTCTTT. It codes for CASSYLEVMEAFF.

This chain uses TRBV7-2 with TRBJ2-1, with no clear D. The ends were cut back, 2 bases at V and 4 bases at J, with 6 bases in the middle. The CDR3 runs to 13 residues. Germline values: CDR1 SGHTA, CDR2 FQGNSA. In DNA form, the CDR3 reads TGTGCCAGCAGCTTATCTCGTTACAATGAGCAGTTCTTC. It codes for CASSLSRYNEQFF.

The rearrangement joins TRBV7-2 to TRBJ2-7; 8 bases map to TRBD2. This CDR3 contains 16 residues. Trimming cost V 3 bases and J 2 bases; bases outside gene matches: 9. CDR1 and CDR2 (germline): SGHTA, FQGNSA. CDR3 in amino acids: CASSFLPSGYPYEQYF. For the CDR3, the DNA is TGTGCCAGCAGCTTTCTCCCTAGCGGGTACCCCTACGAGCAGTACTTC.

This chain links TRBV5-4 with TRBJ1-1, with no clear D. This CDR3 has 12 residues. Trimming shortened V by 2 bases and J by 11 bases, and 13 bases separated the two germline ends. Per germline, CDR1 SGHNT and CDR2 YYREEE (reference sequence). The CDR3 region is CASSFLAEKAFF. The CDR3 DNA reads TGTGCCAGCAGCTTTTTGGCCGAAAAGGCTTTCTTT. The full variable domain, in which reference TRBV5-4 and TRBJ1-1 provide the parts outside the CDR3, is ETGVTQSPTHLIKTRGQQVTLRCSSQSGHNTVSWYQQALGQGPQFIFQYYREEENGRGNFPPRFSGLQFPNYSSELNVNALELDDSALYLCASSFLAEKAFFGQGTRLTVV.

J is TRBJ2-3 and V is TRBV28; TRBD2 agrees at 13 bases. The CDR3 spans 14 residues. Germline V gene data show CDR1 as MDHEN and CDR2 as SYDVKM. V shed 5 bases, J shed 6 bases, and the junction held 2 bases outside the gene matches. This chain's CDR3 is CASSTSGRADTQYF. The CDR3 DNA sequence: TGTGCCAGCAGTACTAGCGGGAGGGCTGATACGCAGTATTTT.

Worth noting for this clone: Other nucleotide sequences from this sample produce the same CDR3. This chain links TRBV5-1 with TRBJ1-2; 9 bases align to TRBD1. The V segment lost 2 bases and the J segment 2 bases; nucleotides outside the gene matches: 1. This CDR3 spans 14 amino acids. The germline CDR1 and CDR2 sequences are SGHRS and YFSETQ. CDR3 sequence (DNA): TGCGCCAGCAGCTTAGGGACAGGGAACTATGGCTACACCTTC. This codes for CASSLGTGNYGYTF.

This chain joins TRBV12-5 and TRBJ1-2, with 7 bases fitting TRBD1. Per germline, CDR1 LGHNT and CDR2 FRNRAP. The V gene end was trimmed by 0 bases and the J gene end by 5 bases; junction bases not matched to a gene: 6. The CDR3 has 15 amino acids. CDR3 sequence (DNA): TGTGCTAGTGGTTTGGTGCCTCAGACAGGGTATGGCTACACCTTC. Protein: CASGLVPQTGYGYTF.

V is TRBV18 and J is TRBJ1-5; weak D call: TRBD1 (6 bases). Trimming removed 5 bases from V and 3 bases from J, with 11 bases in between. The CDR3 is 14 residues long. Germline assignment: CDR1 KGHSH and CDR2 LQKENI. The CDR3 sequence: CASSVRQVNQPQHF. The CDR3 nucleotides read TGTGCCAGCTCAGTAAGACAGGTCAATCAGCCCCAGCATTTT. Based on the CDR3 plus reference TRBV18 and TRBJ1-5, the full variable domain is NAGVMQNPRHLVRRRGQEARLRCSPMKGHSHVYWYRQLPEEGLKFMVYLQKENIIDESGMPKERFSAEFPKEGPSILRIQQVVRGDSAAYFCASSVRQVNQPQHFGDGTRLSIL.

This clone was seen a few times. In DNA form, the CDR3 reads TGTGCCAGCAGAAACAGGGTGGAACCCTATGGCTACACCTTC. Its translation is CASRNRVEPYGYTF. J is TRBJ1-2 and V is TRBV6-5, with a weak D call TRBD1 (6 bases). The V gene's germline CDR1 is MNHEY and CDR2 SVGAGI. V lost 6 bases and J 4 bases, leaving 15 bases between the germline ends. The CDR3 extends over 14 amino acids.

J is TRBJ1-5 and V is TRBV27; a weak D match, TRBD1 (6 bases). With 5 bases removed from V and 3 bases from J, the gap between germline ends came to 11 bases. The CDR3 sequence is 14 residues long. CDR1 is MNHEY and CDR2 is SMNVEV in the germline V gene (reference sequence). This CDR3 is CASSPQGPNQPQHF. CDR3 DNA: TGTGCCAGCAGTCCACAGGGCCCCAATCAGCCCCAGCATTTT.

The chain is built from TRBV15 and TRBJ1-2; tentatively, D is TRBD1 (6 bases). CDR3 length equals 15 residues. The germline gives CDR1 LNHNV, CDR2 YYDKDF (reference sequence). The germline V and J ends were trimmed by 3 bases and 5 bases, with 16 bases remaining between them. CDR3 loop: CATSSEDRPEYGYTF. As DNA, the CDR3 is TGTGCCACCAGCAGTGAAGACAGGCCGGAGTATGGCTACACCTTC.

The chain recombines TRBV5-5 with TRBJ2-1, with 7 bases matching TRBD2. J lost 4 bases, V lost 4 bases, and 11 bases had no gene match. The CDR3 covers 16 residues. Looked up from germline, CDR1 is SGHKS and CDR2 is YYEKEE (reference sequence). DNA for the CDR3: TGTGCCAGCAGCGCCCCCCAAGCGGGACGATACAATGAGCAGTTCTTC. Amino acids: CASSAPQAGRYNEQFF.